This T cell receptor (beta chain) was captured by sequencing in a study of response to subunit inactivated influenza vaccine. General observations from the study: Authors suggested that a seasonal influenza vaccination recruits few new T cells each time.

A remark on this clonotype: Its antigen is undetermined.

This CDR3 comprises 16 residues. V shed 0 bases and J shed 2 bases, with 14 bases lying between them. Germline V CDR1 and CDR2: MGHRA, YSYEKL. TCRdb called the RT-PCR reads again in MiXCR, with one record for every CDR3 protein. Of about 650,000 distinct CDR3 sequences detected, 15% to 19% appear once; the ten largest clones hold around 10%. V and J are TRBV4-1 and TRBJ2-7; D is possibly TRBD1 (5 bases). The sequences come from PBMCs from blood, collected 11 to 12 days after vaccination. This receptor was identified in a man between 50 and 59 years old who received an inactivated influenza vaccine. The CDR3 DNA follows: TGCGCCAGCAGCCAAGATCCCCAGGGTGTAACCTACGAGCAGTACTTC. Encoded protein: CASSQDPQGVTYEQYF.